Presented here are 30 T cell receptor beta chains from one specimen sequenced in a study of Graves' ophthalmopathy and Graves' hyperthyroidism. TCR beta CDR3 regions were amplified from RNA transcripts. An opening RT-PCR round employed HTBI primers and preceded a second-round multiplex PCR. TCRdb used MiXCR to reprocess the multiplex PCR reads, holding one entry per CDR3 protein. This sample has 200,000 to 250,000 distinct CDR3 sequences; 45% occur once, and the top ten carry about 45%. The sequenced sample consisted of peripheral blood. The receptors originated from an adult man with Graves' ophthalmopathy.

This chain uses TRBV5-1 with TRBJ2-2; TRBD1 matches 10 bases. CDR1 and CDR2 (germline): SGHRS, YFSETQ. J gave up 4 bases and V 4 bases, and 7 bases lay outside the gene matches. CDR3 size: 16 residues. The CDR3 spells CASSPGQGTATGELFF. CDR3 sequence (DNA): TGCGCCAGCAGCCCGGGACAGGGGACGGCCACCGGGGAGCTGTTTTTT.

The rearrangement joins TRBV2 to TRBJ1-6; D perhaps matches TRBD1 (5 bases). Germline V CDR1 and CDR2: SNHLY, FYNNEI. The CDR3 totals 15 residues. V was clipped by 4 bases and J by 5 bases, with 12 bases between them. This CDR3 reads CASSVTGDDNSPLHF. CDR3 nucleotide sequence: TGTGCCAGCAGTGTAACGGGGGATGATAATTCACCCCTCCACTTT.

This clonotype turned up a few times. This chain joins TRBV7-2 and TRBJ1-5; the match to TRBD1 covers 10 bases. Trimming cost V 4 bases and J 7 bases; bases outside gene matches: 7. The CDR3 runs to 15 residues. In germline, CDR1 is SGHTA, CDR2 FQGNSA. The CDR3, as DNA: TGTGCCAGCAGCTCGACAGGGGGCAATCTCCAGCCCCAGCATTTT. Protein: CASSSTGGNLQPQHF.

This clonotype turned up a few times. The V and J genes are TRBV6-5 and TRBJ2-5; TRBD2 aligns across 9 bases. With 5 bases clipped from V and 5 bases from J, the junction kept 9 bases outside the gene matches. In germline, CDR1 is MNHEY, CDR2 SVGAGI. The CDR3 is 15 amino acids. The CDR3 is CASSTGTSRAETQYF. DNA for the CDR3: TGTGCCAGCAGTACCGGGACTAGCCGTGCGGAGACCCAGTACTTC.

This clonotype was observed many times. The chain uses TRBV15 and TRBJ2-2; the match to TRBD2 covers 9 bases. CDR3 length: 15 residues. Germline loops: CDR1 LNHNV, CDR2 YYDKDF (reference sequence). The trim removed 1 base at V and 3 bases at J, leaving 0 bases unmatched. The CDR3 nucleotides are TGTGCCACCAGCAGAGGCGGGAGGGACACCGGGGAGCTGTTTTTT. Translated: CATSRGGRDTGELFF.

J is TRBJ1-5 and V is TRBV15; D is perhaps TRBD1 (5 bases). The CDR3 loop spans 15 amino acids. V lost 0 bases and J 2 bases, leaving 8 bases between the germline ends. The germline V gene has CDR1 LNHNV and CDR2 YYDKDF (reference sequence). CDR3 bases: TGTGCCACCAGCAGAGATTTGGGGGGCAATCAGCCCCAGCATTTT. Protein product: CATSRDLGGNQPQHF.

The chain carries TRBV20-1 and TRBJ1-4; D remains ambiguous. Per germline, CDR1 DFQATT and CDR2 SNEGSKA (reference sequence). This CDR3 contains 13 residues. With 1 base removed from V and 4 bases from J, the gap between germline ends came to 7 bases. DNA for the CDR3: TGCAGTGCTAGAGGCGGGATTAATGAAAAACTGTTTTTT. Amino acid sequence: CSARGGINEKLFF.

The chain couples TRBV5-5 to TRBJ1-1; D may be TRBD1 (6 bases). This CDR3 spans 14 amino acids. V was trimmed by 5 bases and J by 1 base, leaving 12 bases between them. Germline CDR1 is SGHKS and CDR2 is YYEKEE (reference sequence). Here the CDR3 DNA reads TGTGCCAGCAGTACCGGGACACAGAACACTGAAGCTTTCTTT. Its protein is CASSTGTQNTEAFF.

This clonotype was picked up one time. The chain has TRBV24-1 and TRBJ2-3, with 9 bases aligning to TRBD1. The trim removed 9 bases at V and 4 bases at J, leaving 7 bases unmatched. The V gene's germline CDR1 is KGHDR and CDR2 SFDVKD. CDR3 size: 14 residues. CDR3 amino acids: CATRTGGEADTQYF. In nucleotides, the CDR3 is TGTGCCACCCGAACAGGGGGCGAGGCAGATACGCAGTATTTT.

The CDR3 sequence: CASSDPGQGREKLFF. The CDR3 DNA sequence: TGTGCCAGCAGTGACCCGGGACAGGGGAGAGAAAAACTGTTTTTT. The V gene is TRBV2, the J gene TRBJ1-4; TRBD1 agrees at 10 bases. This CDR3 has 15 amino acids. Germline-derived CDR1 and CDR2 are SNHLY and FYNNEI. The V and J ends lost 3 bases and 8 bases, in that order; junction bases with no gene match: 6.

The rearrangement uses TRBV20-1 and TRBJ1-2; the match to TRBD1 covers 9 bases. The junction had 11 bases not matched to a gene; V was cut back by 3 bases and J by 9 bases. In germline, CDR1 is DFQATT, CDR2 SNEGSKA (reference sequence). The CDR3 is 14 residues long. The CDR3 coding sequence is TGCAGTGCTAGTATTAGGGACAGGGCGGTCAGCTACACCTTC. Translation gives CSASIRDRAVSYTF.

V usage is TRBV2 and J usage is TRBJ1-6; D may be TRBD1 (6 bases). The CDR3 spans 15 residues. CDR1 is SNHLY, CDR2 FYNNEI, per germline. The V gene lost 5 bases and the J gene lost 9 bases, with 17 bases spanning the gap. The chain's CDR3 is CASSPTGLFGSPLHF. CDR3 nucleotides: TGTGCCAGCAGTCCCACAGGGTTGTTCGGTTCACCCCTCCACTTT. The full variable domain, in which reference TRBV2 and TRBJ1-6 provide the parts outside the CDR3, is EPEVTQTPSHQVTQMGQEVILRCVPISNHLYFYWYRQILGQKVEFLVSFYNNEISEKSEIFDDQFSVERPDGSNFTLKIRSTKLEDSAMYFCASSPTGLFGSPLHFGNGTRLTVT.

This clonotype was found a few times. The chain uses TRBV20-1 and TRBJ2-7, with 13 positions matching TRBD2. Germline loops: CDR1 DFQATT, CDR2 SNEGSKA (reference sequence). V lost 0 bases to trimming and J lost 6 bases; unmatched junction nucleotides: 5. This CDR3 is built from 15 residues. This CDR3 is CSARERTSGSSEQYF. The CDR3 DNA is TGCAGTGCTAGAGAAAGGACTAGCGGGAGCTCCGAGCAGTACTTC.

This clonotype was counted only a few times. This chain links TRBV20-1 with TRBJ2-7, with 8 bases aligning to TRBD1. CDR1 and CDR2 from the germline V gene are DFQATT and SNEGSKA (reference sequence). The CDR3 length is 14 residues. J lost 4 bases, V lost 4 bases, and 9 bases had no gene match. The CDR3 nucleotides read TGCAGTGCTAAACCCCCTGGGACAGGATACGAGCAGTACTTC. Protein sequence: CSAKPPGTGYEQYF.

The CDR3 protein is CASSDGAGGRETQYF. CDR3 coding DNA: TGTGCCAGCAGTGACGGGGCAGGGGGACGCGAGACCCAGTACTTC. The chain employs TRBV6-6 and TRBJ2-5; 7 bases agree with TRBD1. In germline, CDR1 is MNHNY, CDR2 SVGAGI (reference sequence). V shed 5 bases, J shed 5 bases, and the junction held 11 bases outside the gene matches. This CDR3 comprises 15 residues.

The rearrangement uses TRBV9 and TRBJ2-5; D tentatively fits TRBD1 or TRBD2 (6 bases each). The V gene's germline CDR1 is SGDLS and CDR2 YYNGEE. Trimming stripped 0 bases from V and 2 bases from J, with 14 bases between. This CDR3 spans 16 amino acids. The CDR3 nucleotides read TGTGCCAGCAGCGTAGCGGGGGCCGGCTTGCAAGAGACCCAGTACTTC. This gives the protein CASSVAGAGLQETQYF.

A few counts support this clonotype. The gene calls are TRBV6-6 and TRBJ2-5; TRBD2 matches at 7 bases. V lost 5 bases and J lost 7; bases outside the gene matches: 13. Germline values: CDR1 MNHNY, CDR2 SVGAGI (reference sequence). The CDR3 totals 15 residues. The CDR3 coding sequence is TGTGCCAGCAGTGGCGGTGGAAGCGGGGCGGGGACCCAGTACTTC. Its translation is CASSGGGSGAGTQYF.

The J gene is TRBJ2-7, the V gene TRBV10-3; perhaps TRBD1 as D (5 bases). The CDR3 sequence is 12 residues long. CDR1 and CDR2 (germline): ENHRY, SYGVKD. V was cut by 4 bases and J by 7 bases, with 11 bases left in between. CDR3 residues: CAISGLDNEQYF. For the CDR3, the DNA is TGTGCCATCAGTGGCCTGGACAATGAGCAGTACTTC.

V usage is TRBV12-3 or TRBV12-4 and J usage is TRBJ2-7; D unresolved. CDR3 length: 12 amino acids. The V and J ends lost 6 bases and 9 bases respectively, with 15 bases between them. CDR3 bases: TGTGCCAGCAGCGACGGTTCCCTAGGGCAGTACTTC. Its protein product is CASSDGSLGQYF.

This clonotype was counted between two and nine times. The V gene is TRBV2, the J gene TRBJ1-2, with D possibly TRBD1 on 5 matching bases. CDR1 and CDR2 (germline): SNHLY, FYNNEI. CDR3 length equals 15 residues. Trimming pared 7 bases from V and 7 bases from J, leaving 22 bases between. The CDR3 DNA sequence: TGTGCCAGCACCCTGGGACGGAAGGGTATAGGTGGCTACACCTTC. It translates to CASTLGRKGIGGYTF.

This clonotype turned up a few times. The chain uses TRBV27 and TRBJ1-6, with TRBD1 matching 9 bases. Germline lookup yields CDR1 MNHEY and CDR2 SMNVEV (reference sequence). J lost 10 bases, V lost 4 bases, and 5 bases had no gene match. This CDR3 has 14 residues. The CDR3 protein is CASSSGTGRSPLHF. Written as DNA, the CDR3 is TGTGCCAGCAGTTCCGGGACAGGGCGGTCACCCCTCCACTTT.

This chain connects TRBV12-3 or TRBV12-4 to TRBJ1-2; D may be TRBD1 (5 bases). This CDR3 comprises 11 residues. Trimming left V 7 bases short and J 8 bases short, with 11 bases between. CDR3 nucleotide sequence: TGTGCCAGCAAATTTAGGGGCGGCTACACCTTC. It specifies CASKFRGGYTF.

This clonotype was counted a few times. CDR3 sequence (DNA): TGTGCCAGCAGCCATCCGCTAGCGGGAGGCGAGCAGTACTTC. It encodes CASSHPLAGGEQYF. This rearrangement joins TRBV12-3 or TRBV12-4 to TRBJ2-7, with TRBD2 matching 11 bases. V dropped 6 bases and J dropped 6; count of bases not matched to a gene: 7. CDR3 length: 14 amino acids.

J is TRBJ1-2 and V is TRBV2, with D uncertain. The CDR3 has 12 amino acids. Trimming shortened V by 5 bases and J by 6 bases, and 10 bases separated the two germline ends. CDR1 and CDR2 (germline): SNHLY, FYNNEI. The CDR3 region is CASSLQGNGYTF. In nucleotides, the CDR3 is TGTGCCAGCAGTCTACAAGGAAATGGCTACACCTTC.

The chain recombines TRBV10-3 with TRBJ1-3, with 7 bases aligning to TRBD1. Germline-derived CDR1 and CDR2 are ENHRY and SYGVKD. The CDR3 runs to 14 residues. V lost 6 bases to trimming and J lost 0 bases; unmatched junction nucleotides: 2. The CDR3 region has the DNA TGTGCCATCAGGCCAGGGGGCTCTGGAAACACCATATATTTT. Translating gives CAIRPGGSGNTIYF.

A word on this clonotype: This clone may be a read error of a much larger clone one base away. This chain uses TRBV2 with TRBJ1-2; the D gene is possibly TRBD1 (6 bases). The CDR3 covers 12 residues. Looked up from germline, CDR1 is SNHLY and CDR2 is FYNNEI. V lost 2 bases and J lost 6, with 7 bases in between. This CDR3 is CASSERQDGYTF. The DNA for the CDR3 is TGTGCCAGCAGTGAAAGACAGGATGGCTACACCTTC.

The rearrangement links TRBV28 to TRBJ2-5; D possibly corresponds to TRBD1 (7 bases). The CDR3 has 15 residues. The germline gives CDR1 MDHEN, CDR2 SYDVKM. The ends were cut back, 8 bases at V and 0 bases at J, with 16 bases in the middle. In DNA, the CDR3 is TGTGCCAGCGAGGGGGCTAGCGCGTACCAAGAGACCCAGTACTTC. It is translated as CASEGASAYQETQYF.

The rearrangement links TRBV25-1 to TRBJ2-3; TRBD2 matches at 9 bases. The V gene's germline CDR1 is MGHDK and CDR2 SYGVNS. This CDR3 region has 16 residues. V shed 5 bases and J 2 bases; nucleotides not matched to a gene: 8. Here the CDR3 reads CASSLGLAGPTDTQYF. CDR3 nucleotide sequence: TGTGCCAGCAGTTTAGGGCTAGCGGGGCCCACAGATACGCAGTATTTT.

As for this clonotype: The junction departs from germline at one end; a sequencing error may be responsible. V gene TRBV29-1 combines with J gene TRBJ2-3; D possibly matches TRBD1 or TRBD2 (7 bases each). Germline loops: CDR1 SQVTM, CDR2 ANQGSEA. The CDR3 has 14 amino acids. In nucleotides, the CDR3 is TGCAGCGTTGATAGGGGAGGGGGCCCAGATACGCAATATTTT. This encodes CSVDRGGGPDTQYF.

In DNA form, the CDR3 reads TGTGCCAGCAGCCAAGATCCTGGAGGGGAAGAGACCCAGTACTTC. Amino acid sequence: CASSQDPGGEETQYF. This chain links TRBV7-2 with TRBJ2-5, with TRBD2 as a possible D gene (6 bases). Looked up from germline, CDR1 is SGHTA and CDR2 is FQGNSA. The CDR3 is 15 amino acids. Trimming took off 5 bases at V and 3 bases at J, with 16 bases between the two ends.